The present TCR beta chain was sequenced within a study of blood T cell repertoires in COVID-19. Per the germline V gene, CDR1 is MNHEY and CDR2 is SVGEGT. V was shortened by 5 bases and J by 1 base, with 15 bases between the two germline ends. The CDR3 consists of 15 residues. Residents of about two dozen US areas, aged roughly 18 to 89 years, made up the participants. Resolution of symptoms, clearance, or two negative PCRs was present in recovered Cohort 3 donors. Profiled with immunoSEQ multiplex PCR; TCRdb holds only in-frame clones, not every one. The sample lists nearly 250,000 clones, 86% occurring once.

Sequences were obtained from PBMCs or T cells enriched from blood (not recorded which). This clonotype was sampled from a woman aged 50 to 60 who had recovered from COVID-19. The chain joins TRBV6-2 or TRBV6-3 to TRBJ2-7; D remains ambiguous. CDR3: CASSPVLTVSYEQYF. CDR3 coding DNA: TGTGCCAGCAGTCCCGTTTTAACAGTTTCCTACGAGCAGTACTTC.